The 22 T cell receptor beta chains below all came from one sample that was sequenced in a study of cytomegalovirus exposure and HLA in healthy donors. PCR employed 60 Vbeta and 13 Jbeta primers. Libraries were prepared by immunoSEQ multiplex PCR; TCRdb keeps only in-frame clonotypes and omits some of them. The sample carries about 100,000 clones, roughly 70% recorded once. The sequenced sample consisted of PBMCs. These receptors were collected from a middle-aged woman in good health and CMV-seropositive.

This clone appeared a single time. J is TRBJ1-2 and V is TRBV4-1, with TRBD1 identical over 8 bases. The germline gives CDR1 MGHRA, CDR2 YSYEKL. CDR3 length: 16 amino acids. Trimming took 5 bases from V and 7 from J; bases not matched to a gene: 15. The DNA for the CDR3 is TGCGCCAGCAGCTCGAACCCGGGACAGGCCTCCGGTGGCTACACCTTC. It is translated as CASSSNPGQASGGYTF.

The chain joins TRBV10-3 to TRBJ1-2; D remains unclear. Germline V gene sequence: CDR1 ENHRY, CDR2 SYGVKD. The CDR3 consists of 12 residues. V was cut by 2 bases and J by 2 bases, with 3 bases left in between. CDR3 loop: CAISEINYGYTF. The DNA for the CDR3 is TGTGCCATCAGTGAGATAAACTATGGCTACACCTTC.

V gene TRBV18 combines with J gene TRBJ1-5, with D maybe TRBD1 (5 bases). The CDR3 runs 16 residues. Per germline, CDR1 KGHSH and CDR2 LQKENI. The ends were cut back, 3 bases at V and 0 bases at J, with 12 bases in the middle. This CDR3 reads CASSPQGAYSNQPQHF. As DNA, the CDR3 is TGTGCCAGCTCACCCCAAGGGGCTTATAGCAATCAGCCCCAGCATTTT.

Details on this clone: Germline and junction disagree at one end, which may indicate a read error. This CDR3 is CASGGTGTQYF. The CDR3 DNA is TGTGCCAGCGGCGGGACAGGTACGCAGTATTTT. The rearrangement joins TRBV6-1 to TRBJ2-3; 8 bases align to TRBD1. This CDR3 is built from 11 residues. The germline gives CDR1 MNHNS, CDR2 SASEGT.

The chain carries TRBV10-3 and TRBJ2-2; TRBD1 is a possible D gene (6 bases). Per the germline V gene, CDR1 is ENHRY and CDR2 is SYGVKD. The CDR3 covers 18 residues. Trimming left V 5 bases short and J 0 bases short, with 19 bases between. CDR3 coding DNA: TGTGCCATCAGTCGGTTTCTTACGGACAGCTCGAACACCGGGGAGCTGTTTTTT. Residues: CAISRFLTDSSNTGELFF.

Turning to this clone: The junction differs from germline at one of its ends, possibly a read error. The chain joins TRBV7-7 to TRBJ2-3; 11 positions agree with TRBD2. Germline loops: CDR1 SSHAT, CDR2 FNYEAQ (reference sequence). This CDR3 spans 14 amino acids. CDR3 bases: TGTGCTAGCAGCCCCCGGACTAGCGGGGATACGCAGTATTTT. Residues: CASSPRTSGDTQYF.

For this clone: This likely comes from a read error, as the CDR3 has no conserved phenylalanine or tryptophan at its end. The chain couples TRBV30 to TRBJ1-6; weak D call: TRBD1 (6 bases). Germline CDR1 is GTSNPN and CDR2 is SVGIG (reference sequence). CDR3 length equals 19 residues. V was shortened by 1 base and J by 5 bases, with 24 bases between the two germline ends. The CDR3 coding sequence is TGTGCCTGGAGTGATTATCCCCCATTATTACAGGGACATAATTCACCCCTCCACGTT. It yields the protein CAWSDYPPLLQGHNSPLHV.

This clone was observed a few times. CDR3 sequence: CASSPSFGTGHYSNQPQHF. CDR3 nucleotides: TGTGCCAGCAGTCCTTCTTTCGGGACAGGGCATTATAGCAATCAGCCCCAGCATTTT. The rearrangement links TRBV2 to TRBJ1-5; 9 bases align to TRBD1. CDR3 length: 19 residues. The J segment lost 0 bases and the V segment lost 5 bases, leaving 14 bases of the junction unmatched. The germline gives CDR1 SNHLY, CDR2 FYNNEI.

In its sample, this clone was seen a few times. The chain is built from TRBV5-1 and TRBJ1-2, with 11 nucleotides matching TRBD1. The CDR3 totals 14 residues. Trimming at V came to 4 bases and at J to 6 bases, leaving 5 bases not matched to a gene. Germline values: CDR1 SGHRS, CDR2 YFSETQ. The CDR3 nucleotides are TGCGCCAGCAGCCCCGGGACAGGGGGTCATGGCTACACCTTC. Translation: CASSPGTGGHGYTF.

The V gene is TRBV29-1, the J gene TRBJ2-1; TRBD1 agrees at 9 bases. Germline V gene data show CDR1 as SQVTM and CDR2 as ANQGSEA. The CDR3 extends over 14 amino acids. V shed 7 bases and J 7 bases; nucleotides not matched to a gene: 11. The CDR3 nucleotides are TGCAGCGCTGGACCCGGGACAGGGTTGAATGAGCAGTTCTTC. It encodes CSAGPGTGLNEQFF.

This clone was counted between two and nine times. V usage is TRBV10-1 and J usage is TRBJ1-5, with D unclear. Germline-derived CDR1 and CDR2 are WNHNN and SYGVQD (reference sequence). The V end lost 6 bases, the J end lost 6 bases, and 15 bases lay between the germline ends. The CDR3 has 14 residues. The CDR3 nucleotides read TGCGCCAGCAGGGAGCGAAGGTGGAGTCAGCCCCAGCATTTT. Translated: CASRERRWSQPQHF.

The chain carries TRBV7-6 and TRBJ1-2, with D perhaps TRBD1 (6 bases). The CDR3 runs to 12 residues. Germline-derived CDR1 and CDR2 are SGHVS and FNYEAQ. Trimming stripped 5 bases from V and 4 bases from J, with 8 bases between. CDR3 nucleotide sequence: TGTGCCAGCAGCAAGGACAGCTATGGCTACACCTTC. Its translation: CASSKDSYGYTF.

This clone was detected a few times. The chain is built from TRBV6-1 and TRBJ1-1; maybe TRBD1 (5 bases). The V gene's germline CDR1 is MNHNS and CDR2 SASEGT. This CDR3 is built from 14 residues. Trimming left V 6 bases short and J 8 bases short, with 19 bases between. DNA for the CDR3: TGTGCCAGCAGGGAGGGGTCTGGGAGGTCCGAAGCTTTCTTT. Its protein is CASREGSGRSEAFF.

V and J are TRBV30 and TRBJ1-2; 10 bases match TRBD1. The CDR3 runs to 17 residues. Germline CDR1 is GTSNPN and CDR2 is SVGIG (reference sequence). The V and J ends lost 4 bases and 3 bases, in that order; junction bases with no gene match: 14. This CDR3 is CAWMGETGGAGYYGYTF. In nucleotides, the CDR3 is TGTGCCTGGATGGGGGAGACAGGGGGCGCGGGGTACTATGGCTACACCTTC.

The chain recombines TRBV6-1 with TRBJ2-7, with D perhaps matching TRBD1 (5 bases). This CDR3 spans 12 amino acids. V was cut by 5 bases and J by 3 bases, with 8 bases left in between. Germline values: CDR1 MNHNS, CDR2 SASEGT. This CDR3 is CASSSDSYEQYF. In nucleotides, the CDR3 is TGTGCCAGCAGTTCCGACAGCTACGAGCAGTACTTC.

The chain couples TRBV5-6 to TRBJ1-2; 9 nucleotides match TRBD1. Trimming took 4 bases from V and 7 from J; bases not matched to a gene: 2. The CDR3 extends over 12 amino acids. From germline, CDR1 is SGHDT and CDR2 YYEEEE. Here the CDR3 reads CASSRDRAGYTF. Here the CDR3 DNA reads TGTGCCAGCAGCCGGGACAGGGCTGGCTACACCTTC.

The chain is built from TRBV29-1 and TRBJ1-1; D is perhaps TRBD1 (6 bases). The germline V and J ends were trimmed by 7 bases and 4 bases, with 19 bases remaining between them. The CDR3 is 14 residues long. The germline gives CDR1 SQVTM, CDR2 ANQGSEA. The CDR3, as DNA: TGCAGCGCCGGCCGGGACACGAGGGTCACTGAAGCTTTCTTT. It encodes CSAGRDTRVTEAFF.

This clone was counted only a few times. The chain is built from TRBV30 and TRBJ2-1; 11 bases line up with TRBD2. After removal of 4 bases from V and 6 bases from J, the junction contained 5 bases not matched to a gene. The length of the CDR3 is 14 residues. Germline CDR1 and CDR2: GTSNPN and SVGIG (reference sequence). The CDR3 reads CAWIVAGGANEQFF. CDR3 coding DNA: TGTGCCTGGATTGTAGCGGGGGGGGCCAATGAGCAGTTCTTC.

This clone appeared a few times. This sequence joins TRBV29-1 and TRBJ1-3, with D tentatively TRBD1 (5 bases). The CDR3 consists of 14 residues. The ends were cut back, 5 bases at V and 0 bases at J, with 11 bases in the middle. Germline assignment: CDR1 SQVTM and CDR2 ANQGSEA. CDR3 protein: CSVSLQVSGNTIYF. DNA for the CDR3: TGCAGCGTTTCTTTACAGGTCTCTGGAAACACCATATATTTT.

V and J are TRBV5-1 and TRBJ2-5; 7 bases are shared with TRBD2. Germline V gene data show CDR1 as SGHRS and CDR2 as YFSETQ. CDR3 length equals 15 residues. V gave up 0 bases and J gave up 0 bases; unmatched junction bases: 2. The CDR3 coding sequence is TGCGCCAGCAGCTTGGATGCGGGGGACCAAGAGACCCAGTACTTC. Amino acid sequence: CASSLDAGDQETQYF.

The V and J genes are TRBV28 and TRBJ1-6, with 7 nucleotides matching TRBD1. The CDR3 runs 15 residues. Germline V CDR1 and CDR2: MDHEN, SYDVKM. The junction had 16 bases not matched to a gene; V was cut back by 7 bases and J by 13 bases. CDR3 sequence reads: CASNPGGSGSRPLHF. CDR3 bases: TGTGCCAGCAACCCAGGGGGAAGCGGGAGTCGGCCCCTCCACTTT.

This clone was seen once. The chain has TRBV5-4 and TRBJ2-3; 9 bases map to TRBD2. CDR3 length equals 15 residues. Germline V CDR1 and CDR2: SGHNT, YYREEE (reference sequence). The V gene end was trimmed by 0 bases and the J gene end by 5 bases; junction bases not matched to a gene: 4. The CDR3 region is CASSLGRGGQDTQYF. CDR3 DNA sequence: TGTGCCAGCAGCTTGGGGCGGGGGGGCCAAGATACGCAGTATTTT.